These 24 T cell receptor beta chains were all obtained from the same sample, sequenced in a study of cytomegalovirus exposure and HLA in healthy donors. It was with 60 Vbeta and 13 Jbeta primers that the PCR ran. TCRdb's copy holds only in-frame clones and misses some; the assay was immunoSEQ multiplex PCR. The sample consists of fewer than 150,000 clones, around 73% of them appearing once. Material for sequencing was PBMCs. These receptors originate from a human donor in good health.

The chain recombines TRBV2 with TRBJ2-5, with a possible D match to TRBD1 (5 bases). Gene TRBJ2-7 matches the end of the DNA better, so the J call may be wrong. This CDR3 spans 13 amino acids. Germline CDR1 and CDR2: SNHLY and FYNNEI. CDR3 protein: CASSPGNRDEQYF. The CDR3 nucleotides read TGTGCCAGCAGTCCAGGGAATCGAGACGAGCAGTACTTC.

The count of this clone is one. The chain combines TRBV9 with TRBJ2-1, with D possibly being TRBD1 (6 bases). Between the trimmed V and J ends, which lost 0 bases and 5 bases, there was a span of 15 bases. Germline V gene sequence: CDR1 SGDLS, CDR2 YYNGEE. CDR3 length: 16 residues. The CDR3 DNA reads as TGTGCCAGCAGCGTAGGTGGGGGCCAGTGGGACAATGAGCAGTTCTTC. This translates into CASSVGGGQWDNEQFF. Full variable domain (missing parts from reference TRBV9 and TRBJ2-1): DSGVTQTPKHLITATGQRVTLRCSPRSGDLSVYWYQQSLDQGLQFLIQYYNGEERAKGNILERFSAQQFPDLHSELNLSSLELGDSALYFCASSVGGGQWDNEQFFGPGTRLTVL.

This clone was detected only a few times. Written as DNA, the CDR3 is TGTGCCAGCAGCGTAGTAACAGATACGCAGTATTTT. This encodes CASSVVTDTQYF. This rearrangement joins TRBV9 to TRBJ2-3, with unresolved D. With 0 bases removed from V and 3 bases from J, the gap between germline ends came to 2 bases. CDR1 is SGDLS and CDR2 is YYNGEE in the germline V gene. The CDR3 is 12 amino acids.

The chain couples TRBV27 to TRBJ1-1, with TRBD1 identical over 8 bases. The germline CDR1 and CDR2 sequences are MNHEY and SMNVEV (reference sequence). The CDR3 sequence is 17 residues long. J was trimmed by 4 bases and V by 6 bases; bases with no gene match: 16. DNA for the CDR3: TGTGCCAGCAGGGAACCTCCTTGGACAGGGAGGGGCACTGAAGCTTTCTTT. As protein: CASREPPWTGRGTEAFF.

The rearrangement joins TRBV29-1 to TRBJ1-2; maybe TRBD1 (5 bases). Germline CDR1 and CDR2: SQVTM and ANQGSEA. V shed 3 bases and J shed 8 bases, with 16 bases lying between them. The length of the CDR3 is 13 residues. Written as DNA, the CDR3 is TGCAGCGTTGACAACCCGGGGGGAGAGGGCTACACCTTC. This translates into CSVDNPGGEGYTF. The whole variable domain, filled in from reference TRBV29-1 and TRBJ1-2, reads SAVISQKPSRDICQRGTSLTIQCQVDSQVTMMFWYRQQPGQSLTLIATANQGSEATYESGFVIDKFPISRPNLTFSTLTVSNMSPEDSSIYLCSVDNPGGEGYTFGSGTRLTVV.

The chain uses TRBV7-2 and TRBJ2-3; 11 bases agree with TRBD2. V was clipped by 1 base and J by 6 bases; unmatched bases: 6. The V gene's germline CDR1 is SGHTA and CDR2 FQGNSA. The CDR3 loop spans 16 amino acids. The CDR3 DNA reads TGTGCCAGCAGCTTAGGTAGCGGGGGGGTTATGGATACGCAGTATTTT. Translating gives CASSLGSGGVMDTQYF.

The CDR3 DNA reads TGTGCCAGTAGCCCGGTAGGCAGGGGGTCTAACTATGGCTACACCTTC. Protein sequence: CASSPVGRGSNYGYTF. The V gene is TRBV19, the J gene TRBJ1-2; TRBD1 matches 7 bases. Trimming at V came to 6 bases and at J to 0 bases, leaving 10 bases not matched to a gene. The germline V gene has CDR1 LNHDA and CDR2 SQIVND (reference sequence). The CDR3 is made up of 16 amino acids.

The chain joins TRBV6-1 to TRBJ2-5, with D perhaps matching TRBD1 (6 bases). Germline V gene sequence: CDR1 MNHNS, CDR2 SASEGT. The V gene lost 2 bases and the J gene lost 4 bases, with 14 bases spanning the gap. This CDR3 is 15 amino acids long. CDR3 in DNA: TGTGCCAGCAGTGAATTGACAGGCTCGGGAGAGACCCAGTACTTC. Translated, it gives CASSELTGSGETQYF.

This clone has just one count. This chain connects TRBV30 to TRBJ2-1, with D unresolved. V dropped 8 bases and J dropped 0 bases, with 11 bases sitting between them. Germline loops: CDR1 GTSNPN, CDR2 SVGIG (reference sequence). The CDR3 loop spans 13 amino acids. The CDR3 coding sequence is TGTGCCACCGACATTAGCTCCTACAATGAGCAGTTCTTC. Protein: CATDISSYNEQFF. Full variable domain (missing parts from reference TRBV30 and TRBJ2-1): SQTIHQWPATLVQPVGSPLSLECTVEGTSNPNLYWYRQAAGRGLQLLFYSVGIGQISSEVPQNLSASRPQDRQFILSSKKLLLSDSGFYLCATDISSYNEQFFGPGTRLTVL.

This chain joins TRBV4-1 and TRBJ1-2; D is unresolved. The germline V gene has CDR1 MGHRA and CDR2 YSYEKL. The CDR3 spans 15 residues. V shed 0 bases and J shed 4 bases, with 12 bases lying between them. The CDR3 is CASSQDGQVGYGYTF. DNA of the CDR3: TGCGCCAGCAGCCAAGATGGGCAGGTGGGCTATGGCTACACCTTC.

This clone turned up a few times. The chain has TRBV5-4 and TRBJ2-7; maybe TRBD1 (6 bases). The CDR3 has 15 amino acids. CDR1 SGHNT and CDR2 YYREEE come from the germline V gene (reference sequence). Trimming pared 4 bases from V and 8 bases from J, leaving 22 bases between. The CDR3 coding sequence is TGTGCCAGCAGCCCGGACAGATTATCTACGAGCAAGCAGTACTTC. Translated, it gives CASSPDRLSTSKQYF. The full variable domain, rest sourced from reference TRBV5-4 and TRBJ2-7, is ETGVTQSPTHLIKTRGQQVTLRCSSQSGHNTVSWYQQALGQGPQFIFQYYREEENGRGNFPPRFSGLQFPNYSSELNVNALELDDSALYLCASSPDRLSTSKQYFGPGTRLTVT.

The rearrangement links TRBV18 to TRBJ1-4; D unclear. Germline CDR1 is KGHSH and CDR2 is LQKENI. V was cut by 1 base and J by 12 bases, with 21 bases left in between. This CDR3 contains 16 residues. This CDR3 is CASSPRFDIPNGELFF. CDR3 sequence (DNA): TGTGCCAGCTCACCACGTTTCGACATCCCGAACGGGGAACTGTTTTTT.

The chain employs TRBV5-6 and TRBJ1-2, with D possibly being TRBD1 (5 bases). The CDR3 spans 13 residues. Germline V gives CDR1 SGHDT, CDR2 YYEEEE. V was pared by 7 bases and J by 7 bases, with 17 bases between. Here the CDR3 reads CASASLGGGGYTF. The CDR3, as DNA: TGTGCCAGCGCATCCTTGGGGGGAGGTGGCTACACCTTC. The complete variable domain, with remaining parts taken from reference TRBV5-6 and TRBJ1-2, reads DAGVTQSPTHLIKTRGQQVTLRCSPKSGHDTVSWYQQALGQGPQFIFQYYEEEERQRGNFPDRFSGHQFPNYSSELNVNALLLGDSALYLCASASLGGGGYTFGSGTRLTVV.

The rearrangement uses TRBV2 and TRBJ2-1; 13 bases line up with TRBD2. The CDR3 has 13 amino acids. Germline loops: CDR1 SNHLY, CDR2 FYNNEI. Trimming at V came to 7 bases and at J to 9 bases, leaving 3 bases not matched to a gene. The CDR3 reads CASKGLAGREQFF. CDR3 in DNA: TGTGCCAGCAAGGGACTAGCGGGACGTGAGCAGTTCTTC.

This clone was found a few times. The chain carries TRBV27 and TRBJ2-7; TRBD2 matches 12 bases. The trim removed 6 bases at V and 4 bases at J, leaving 4 bases unmatched. The CDR3 length is 14 residues. The germline V gene has CDR1 MNHEY and CDR2 SMNVEV (reference sequence). DNA of the CDR3: TGTGCCAGCAGACTAGCGGGAGGTCCATACGAGCAGTACTTC. Protein sequence: CASRLAGGPYEQYF.

The chain combines TRBV9 with TRBJ2-5, with 9 bases aligning to TRBD1. V shed 3 bases, J shed 5 bases, and the junction held 5 bases outside the gene matches. From germline, CDR1 is SGDLS and CDR2 YYNGEE. The CDR3 extends over 14 amino acids. This CDR3 reads CASSAWTGDETQYF. CDR3 nucleotides: TGTGCCAGCAGCGCATGGACAGGGGATGAGACCCAGTACTTC.

The rearrangement links TRBV5-4 to TRBJ2-7; a possible D gene is TRBD2 (6 bases). Trimming took 4 bases from V and 3 from J, leaving 14 bases between them. Germline-derived CDR1 and CDR2 are SGHNT and YYREEE (reference sequence). The CDR3 is 14 residues long. The DNA for the CDR3 is TGTGCCAGCAGCAGGGACTCAGCTAACTACGAGCAGTACTTC. Translating gives CASSRDSANYEQYF.

This clone was picked up many times. The V gene is TRBV7-9, the J gene TRBJ2-1; 12 positions agree with TRBD2. This CDR3 comprises 14 residues. Trimming removed 4 bases from V and 10 bases from J; junction bases left unmatched: 5. Germline CDR1 SEHNR, CDR2 FQNEAQ (reference sequence). The CDR3 region is CASSWDGLAGEQFF. In nucleotides, the CDR3 is TGTGCCAGCAGCTGGGACGGACTAGCGGGAGAGCAGTTCTTC.

The V call is TRBV19, the J call TRBJ2-7; 11 positions match TRBD2. Germline trimming cut 6 bases from V and 6 bases from J; bases unmatched to any gene: 4. The germline CDR1 and CDR2 sequences are LNHDA and SQIVND (reference sequence). The CDR3 sequence is 13 residues long. This chain's CDR3 is CASRLAGDLEQYF. The DNA of the CDR3 is TGTGCCAGTAGACTAGCGGGAGATCTCGAGCAGTACTTC.

Note on this clone: Germline is not matched at one junction end, which may reflect a read error. The chain uses TRBV5-1 and TRBJ2-3; 9 bases agree with TRBD2. Germline lookup yields CDR1 SGHRS and CDR2 YFSETQ. The CDR3 is 15 amino acids. Written as DNA, the CDR3 is TGCGCCGGCAGCATAGCGGGACTAGCAGCAGATACGCAGTATTTT. Protein sequence: CAGSIAGLAADTQYF.

This clone has more than one count but fewer than ten. V usage is TRBV7-2 and J usage is TRBJ1-2; no firm D call. Germline assignment: CDR1 SGHTA and CDR2 FQGNSA. CDR3 size: 11 residues. V lost 7 bases and J lost 4, with 7 bases in between. The CDR3 coding sequence is TGTGCCAGCATGCTGGCCTATGGCTACACCTTC. Residues: CASMLAYGYTF.

J is TRBJ2-1 and V is TRBV5-1; 10 bases map to TRBD2. Losses at the gene ends were 1 base for V and 4 bases for J; bases not matched to a gene: 5. The CDR3 spans 16 residues. The germline V gene has CDR1 SGHRS and CDR2 YFSETQ. For the CDR3, the DNA is TGCGCCAGCAGCTTGAGCCTAGCGGGAGATTACAATGAGCAGTTCTTC. It codes for CASSLSLAGDYNEQFF.

The chain carries TRBV5-1 and TRBJ1-3, with a weak D call TRBD1 (6 bases). Trimming removed 4 bases at V and 7 bases at J, with 12 bases between. This CDR3 comprises 13 residues. Germline V gene sequence: CDR1 SGHRS, CDR2 YFSETQ. CDR3 residues: CASSPGQSNTIYF. In nucleotides, the CDR3 is TGCGCCAGCAGCCCAGGACAGTCTAACACCATATATTTT.

The J gene is TRBJ1-3, the V gene TRBV4-1; maybe TRBD1 (5 bases). The length of the CDR3 is 14 residues. V lost 5 bases to trimming and J lost 0 bases, with 8 bases between them. CDR1 and CDR2 (germline): MGHRA, YSYEKL. The DNA for the CDR3 is TGCGCCAGCAGCGAAACAGGCTCTGGAAACACCATATATTTT. It translates to CASSETGSGNTIYF.